This T cell receptor beta chain came from a study of blood T cell repertoires in COVID-19. Study as a whole: COVID-19 samples collected from the United States, Italy and Spain covered acute and convalescent phases. In each case, the material was cDNA or gDNA derived from T cells, B-cell-depleted T cells, or PBMCs.

The germline V gene encodes CDR1 SGHRS and CDR2 YFSETQ. The V segment lost 3 bases and the J segment 2 bases; nucleotides outside the gene matches: 2. This CDR3 spans 14 amino acids. Authors' processing steps: By means of reference gene primer amplification, nucleated cell counts were estimated. Clones were sequenced by immunoSEQ multiplex PCR, and TCRdb holds only the in-frame ones, with some missing. V, J and clone size derive from that table, while D and trimming were established from the DNA sequence. The table includes around 170,000 clones, over 90% detected once. This clone came up a few times.

Input material: peripheral blood. The chain has TRBV5-1 and TRBJ1-1; 9 nucleotides line up with TRBD1. The clonotype comes from a middle-aged man with acute or convalescent COVID-19. The CDR3 region is CASSSGQGNTEAFF. CDR3 nucleotides: TGCGCCAGCAGCTCGGGACAGGGAAACACTGAAGCTTTCTTT.